The table lists the clone carrying this T cell receptor beta chain with many counts. Time point meaning: newly diagnosed GD, antithyroid drugs for less than 3 months. PBMCs provided the RNA from which the TCR library was made. Each of the patients was recruited from an endocrinology department situated in Xi'an, China. Arm-PCR with iRepertoire HTBI primers amplified the CDR3 regions for these TCR beta libraries. TCRdb reprocessed the multiplex PCR reads via MiXCR and lists one record per CDR3 protein. The sample contains about 620,000 distinct CDR3 sequences, less than 20% of which appear only once. These data come from a study of regulatory T cells in long-lasting Graves disease. Germline CDR1 reads ENHRY; CDR2 reads SYGVKD. The length of the CDR3 is 14 residues. V shed 2 bases and J shed 4 bases, with 9 bases lying between them. These sequences were also reported in another study, on T cells in Graves' hyperthyroidism and ophthalmopathy. That investigation notes: TCR CDR3 underwent first-round RT-PCR with the HTBI primer set.

The sequencing here drew on peripheral blood mononuclear cells (PBMCs), taken at new diagnosis, from a patient treated with antithyroid drugs. V gene TRBV10-3 combines with J gene TRBJ1-3, with TRBD1 as a possible D gene (5 bases). The clonotype comes from a young woman with Graves disease. The CDR3 loop reads CAISERDGGNTIYF. DNA of the CDR3: TGTGCCATCAGTGAGCGGGACGGCGGAAACACCATATATTTT.